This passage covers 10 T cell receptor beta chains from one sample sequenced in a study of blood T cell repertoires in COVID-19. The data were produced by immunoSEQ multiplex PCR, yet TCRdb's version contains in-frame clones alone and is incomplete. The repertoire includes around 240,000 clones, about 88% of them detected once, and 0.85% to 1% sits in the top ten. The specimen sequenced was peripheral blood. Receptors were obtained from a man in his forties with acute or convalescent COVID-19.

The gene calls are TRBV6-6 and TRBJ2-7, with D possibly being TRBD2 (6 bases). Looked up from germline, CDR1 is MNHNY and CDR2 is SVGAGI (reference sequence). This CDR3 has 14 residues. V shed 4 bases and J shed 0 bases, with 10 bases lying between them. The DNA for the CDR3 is TGTGCCAGCAGTTCTAGCGTTCGCTCCTACGAGCAGTACTTC. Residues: CASSSSVRSYEQYF.

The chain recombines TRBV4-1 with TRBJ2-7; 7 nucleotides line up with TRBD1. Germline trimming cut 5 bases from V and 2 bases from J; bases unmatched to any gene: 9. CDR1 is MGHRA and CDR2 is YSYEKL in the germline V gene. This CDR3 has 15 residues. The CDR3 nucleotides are TGCGCCAGCAGCTCCCGACAGGGCGAAACCTACGAGCAGTACTTC. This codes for CASSSRQGETYEQYF.

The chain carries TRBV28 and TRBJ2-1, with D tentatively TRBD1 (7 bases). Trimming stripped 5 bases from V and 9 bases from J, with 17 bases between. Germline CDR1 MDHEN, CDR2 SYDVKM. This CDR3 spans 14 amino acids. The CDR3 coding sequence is TGTGCCAGCAGTGATCTGAGACAGGGAGGTGAGCAGTTCTTC. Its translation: CASSDLRQGGEQFF.

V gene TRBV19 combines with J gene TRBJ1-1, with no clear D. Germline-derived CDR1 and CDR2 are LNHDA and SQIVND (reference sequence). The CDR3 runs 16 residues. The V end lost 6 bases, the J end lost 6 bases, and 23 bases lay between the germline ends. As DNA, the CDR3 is TGTGCCAGTAGGCCCGGGGATTCCCGAGGTGTATCTGAAGCTTTCTTT. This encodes CASRPGDSRGVSEAFF.

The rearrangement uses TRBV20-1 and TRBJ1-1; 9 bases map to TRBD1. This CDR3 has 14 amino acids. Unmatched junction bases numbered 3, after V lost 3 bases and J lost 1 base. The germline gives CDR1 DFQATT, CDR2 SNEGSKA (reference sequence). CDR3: CSASSTGGNTEAFF. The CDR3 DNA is TGCAGTGCTAGTTCGACAGGGGGGAACACTGAAGCTTTCTTT.

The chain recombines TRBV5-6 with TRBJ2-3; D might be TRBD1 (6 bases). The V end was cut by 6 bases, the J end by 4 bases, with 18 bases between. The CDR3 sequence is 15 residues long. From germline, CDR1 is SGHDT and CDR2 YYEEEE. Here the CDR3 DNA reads TGTGCCAGCAACCGGGACACTAAGGGGGCAGATACGCAGTATTTT. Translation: CASNRDTKGADTQYF.

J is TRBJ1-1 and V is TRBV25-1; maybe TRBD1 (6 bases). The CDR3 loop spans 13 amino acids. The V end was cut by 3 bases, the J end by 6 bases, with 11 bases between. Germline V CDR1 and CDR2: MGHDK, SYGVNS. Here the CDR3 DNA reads TGTGCCAGCAGTGAGCAGGGGAGAGCTGAAGCTTTCTTT. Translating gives CASSEQGRAEAFF.

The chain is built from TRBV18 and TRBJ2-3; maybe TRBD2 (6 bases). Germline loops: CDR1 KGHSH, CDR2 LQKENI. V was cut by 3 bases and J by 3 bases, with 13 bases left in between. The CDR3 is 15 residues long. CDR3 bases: TGTGCCAGCTCACCGGAGAGGGCGGGGACAGATACGCAGTATTTT. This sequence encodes CASSPERAGTDTQYF.

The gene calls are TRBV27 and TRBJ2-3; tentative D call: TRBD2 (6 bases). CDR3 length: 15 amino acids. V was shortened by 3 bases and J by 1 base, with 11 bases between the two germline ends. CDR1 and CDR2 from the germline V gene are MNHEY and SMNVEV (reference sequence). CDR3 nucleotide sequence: TGTGCCAGCAGTTTTTGGGCGGGACGCACAGATACGCAGTATTTT. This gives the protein CASSFWAGRTDTQYF.

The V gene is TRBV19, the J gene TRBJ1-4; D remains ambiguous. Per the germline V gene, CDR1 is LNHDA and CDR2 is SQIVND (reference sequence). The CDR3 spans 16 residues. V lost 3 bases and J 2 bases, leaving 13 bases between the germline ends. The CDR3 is CASSISWISTNEKLFF. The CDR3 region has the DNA TGTGCCAGTAGTATTAGCTGGATTTCGACTAATGAAAAACTGTTTTTT.